The 28 T cell receptor beta chains below come from one sample, sequenced in a study of chemoradiotherapy in HPV16-positive cancers. TCRdb's copy holds only in-frame clones and misses some; the assay was immunoSEQ multiplex PCR. There are roughly 19,000 clones in the sample; about 90% occur only once, and around 4.4% lies in the top ten. The sequenced sample was blood, obtained from a patient who underwent chemoradiotherapy. The origin of the receptors is a human donor with HPV-associated anogenital cancer.

This chain joins TRBV9 and TRBJ1-1, with TRBD1 identical over 7 bases. After removal of 6 bases from V and 4 bases from J, the junction contained 6 bases not matched to a gene. The CDR3 consists of 13 residues. CDR1 is SGDLS, CDR2 YYNGEE, per germline. Here the CDR3 DNA reads TGTGCCAGCACCCGGGACAGCCTCACTGAAGCTTTCTTT. Translating it yields CASTRDSLTEAFF.

The sample holds a few counts of this clone. V usage is TRBV7-2 and J usage is TRBJ1-3; D possibly corresponds to TRBD1 (6 bases). Germline V gene data show CDR1 as SGHTA and CDR2 as FQGNSA. This CDR3 comprises 15 residues. The V gene lost 5 bases and the J gene lost 4 bases, with 15 bases spanning the gap. Written as DNA, the CDR3 is TGTGCCAGCAGCCGGGGGCAAGCGGGGGGAAACACCATATATTTT. This sequence encodes CASSRGQAGGNTIYF.

The chain recombines TRBV7-6 with TRBJ2-1; D call uncertain. CDR1 is SGHVS, CDR2 FNYEAQ, per germline. CDR3 size: 13 residues. The V gene lost 0 bases and the J gene lost 9 bases, with 9 bases spanning the gap. The CDR3 loop is CASSLAGVSEQFF. In DNA form, the CDR3 reads TGTGCCAGCAGCTTAGCAGGAGTAAGTGAGCAGTTCTTC. The full variable domain, its missing parts supplied by reference TRBV7-6 and TRBJ2-1, is GAGVSQSPRYKVTKRGQDVALRCDPISGHVSLYWYRQALGQGPEFLTYFNYEAQQDKSGLPNDRFSAERPEGSISTLTIQRTEQRDSAMYRCASSLAGVSEQFFGPGTRLTVL.

This clone appeared a single time. The V and J genes are TRBV6-1 and TRBJ1-5; D remains unclear. Germline V gene sequence: CDR1 MNHNS, CDR2 SASEGT. V was clipped by 8 bases and J by 5 bases, with 19 bases between them. The CDR3 runs to 15 residues. Here the CDR3 DNA reads TGTGCCAGCGGGTGGGGAGGGATGGGTTATCAGCCCCAGCATTTT. Translation: CASGWGGMGYQPQHF.

V gene TRBV27 combines with J gene TRBJ2-1; 10 bases are a match to TRBD2. CDR3 size: 15 residues. Germline V gene lookup returns CDR1 MNHEY and CDR2 SMNVEV (reference sequence). V lost 5 bases, J lost 4 bases, and 5 bases stayed unmatched. The CDR3 nucleotides are TGTGCCAGCAGTACAACTAGCGGGGCTTACAATGAGCAGTTCTTC. This translates into CASSTTSGAYNEQFF.

This clone appeared a few times. The gene calls are TRBV11-2 and TRBJ2-3, with 8 bases identical to TRBD1. CDR3 length: 15 residues. The germline V gene has CDR1 SGHAT and CDR2 FQNNGV. V was pared by 3 bases and J by 5 bases, with 7 bases of the junction left unmatched. Here the CDR3 reads CASSLGRGRVDTQYF. For the CDR3, the DNA is TGTGCCAGCAGCTTGGGCAGGGGGCGGGTAGATACGCAGTATTTT. The full variable domain, its missing parts supplied by reference TRBV11-2 and TRBJ2-3, is EAGVAQSPRYKIIEKRQSVAFWCNPISGHATLYWYQQILGQGPKLLIQFQNNGVVDDSQLPKDRFSAERLKGVDSTLKIQPAKLEDSAVYLCASSLGRGRVDTQYFGPGTRLTVL.

The chain has TRBV5-4 and TRBJ1-4, with 8 bases that match TRBD1. Germline CDR1 and CDR2: SGHNT and YYREEE (reference sequence). The V segment lost 5 bases and the J segment 6 bases; nucleotides outside the gene matches: 3. This CDR3 has 13 amino acids. The CDR3 DNA follows: TGTGCCAGCAGTTTGACAGGGGATGAAAAACTGTTTTTT. It is translated as CASSLTGDEKLFF.

The chain combines TRBV6-5 with TRBJ2-5; D gene uncertain. CDR1 is MNHEY and CDR2 is SVGAGI in the germline V gene. The CDR3 covers 13 residues. V lost 0 bases, J lost 2 bases, and 4 bases lay in between. CDR3 residues: CASSYSGQETQYF. In nucleotides, the CDR3 is TGTGCCAGCAGTTACTCGGGGCAAGAGACCCAGTACTTC.

The V and J genes are TRBV7-8 and TRBJ1-3; D gene ambiguous. Per the germline V gene, CDR1 is SGHVS and CDR2 is FQNEAQ. This CDR3 spans 14 amino acids. Trimming removed 1 base from V and 0 bases from J, with 4 bases in between. The CDR3 reads CASSLGISGNTIYF. In DNA, the CDR3 is TGTGCCAGCAGCTTAGGTATCTCTGGAAACACCATATATTTT.

J is TRBJ2-7 and V is TRBV5-6, with 8 bases that match TRBD2. This CDR3 has 14 amino acids. Germline V gene sequence: CDR1 SGHDT, CDR2 YYEEEE. J was trimmed by 0 bases and V by 4 bases; bases with no gene match: 3. The CDR3 loop reads CASSLAGYSYEQYF. CDR3 sequence (DNA): TGTGCCAGCAGCCTAGCGGGCTACTCCTACGAGCAGTACTTC.

The rearrangement links TRBV4-3 to TRBJ2-1; D is unresolved. This CDR3 spans 13 amino acids. V lost 1 base to trimming and J lost 9 bases, with 10 bases between them. CDR1 is LGHNA and CDR2 is YSLEER in the germline V gene. Written as DNA, the CDR3 is TGCGCCAGCAGCCAAGTACTATGGAGTGAGCAGTTCTTC. Amino acids: CASSQVLWSEQFF.

The V gene is TRBV19, the J gene TRBJ1-2, with D possibly being TRBD1 (5 bases). The V and J ends lost 0 bases and 8 bases respectively, with 13 bases between them. CDR3 length equals 14 residues. Germline-derived CDR1 and CDR2 are LNHDA and SQIVND (reference sequence). DNA for the CDR3: TGTGCCAGTAGTATAGACCCCAGGGACGGAGGCTACACCTTC. This codes for CASSIDPRDGGYTF.

CDR3 sequence (DNA): TGCGCCAGCAGCCAAGGGGGCGGGGTGGGCAATCAGCCCCAGCATTTT. It is translated as CASSQGGGVGNQPQHF. This chain uses TRBV4-3 with TRBJ1-5, with D possibly matching TRBD1 (5 bases). CDR1 is LGHNA and CDR2 is YSLEER in the germline V gene. The CDR3 sequence is 16 residues long. V lost 1 base to trimming and J lost 2 bases, with 12 bases between them.

This chain uses TRBV6-1 with TRBJ2-7; no clear D. From germline, CDR1 is MNHNS and CDR2 SASEGT. V was pared by 2 bases and J by 2 bases, with 13 bases between. The CDR3 has 15 residues. The DNA for the CDR3 is TGTGCCAGCAGTGAATGGGCAGTCGGCCCCTACGAGCAGTACTTC. Encoded protein: CASSEWAVGPYEQYF.

This clone was observed a few times. The germline gene is not matched at one end of the junction; a read error may be the cause. The chain links TRBV7-2 to TRBJ2-7, with 8 positions matching TRBD2. The CDR3 spans 14 residues. Germline lookup yields CDR1 SGHTA and CDR2 FQGNSA. CDR3 nucleotide sequence: TGTGCCAGCAGCTTAGCGACGCGGGAGGCCGTTAAGCACTTC. It yields the protein CASSLATREAVKHF.

V gene TRBV7-6 combines with J gene TRBJ2-7; 8 nucleotides match TRBD1. Germline assignment: CDR1 SGHVS and CDR2 FNYEAQ. V dropped 4 bases and J dropped 6; count of bases not matched to a gene: 5. This CDR3 contains 13 residues. DNA of the CDR3: TGTGCCAGCAGCTCCATCGGGACAGGCGAGCAGTACTTC. As protein: CASSSIGTGEQYF. The full variable domain, its missing parts supplied by reference TRBV7-6 and TRBJ2-7, is GAGVSQSPRYKVTKRGQDVALRCDPISGHVSLYWYRQALGQGPEFLTYFNYEAQQDKSGLPNDRFSAERPEGSISTLTIQRTEQRDSAMYRCASSSIGTGEQYFGPGTRLTVT.

This rearrangement joins TRBV15 to TRBJ1-5; 7 positions agree with TRBD1. The CDR3 spans 14 residues. After removal of 5 bases from V and 9 bases from J, the junction contained 10 bases not matched to a gene. Germline CDR1 LNHNV, CDR2 YYDKDF (reference sequence). CDR3 sequence reads: CATSGGGGGTPQHF. The CDR3 nucleotides are TGTGCCACCAGCGGAGGGGGCGGAGGGACGCCCCAGCATTTT.

With respect to this clone: One end of the junction is discordant with germline, which a read error may explain. This sequence joins TRBV6-5 and TRBJ2-3; D possibly uses TRBD1 or TRBD2 (5 bases each). CDR3 size: 13 residues. In germline, CDR1 is MNHEY, CDR2 SVGAGI. The CDR3 nucleotides read TGTGCCAGCAAAGCGGTTAGCACAGGTACGCAGTATTTT. Residues: CASKAVSTGTQYF.

The chain couples TRBV4-1 to TRBJ2-4, with D unresolved. CDR1 is MGHRA, CDR2 YSYEKL, per germline. Trimming cost V 4 bases and J 1 base, with 11 bases left between them. The CDR3 has 15 amino acids. The CDR3 region is CASSPLVPAKNIQYF. CDR3 sequence (DNA): TGCGCCAGCAGCCCCTTAGTCCCTGCCAAAAACATTCAGTACTTC.

About this clone: This sample also contains other DNA sequences that code for the same CDR3. CDR3 in amino acids: CASSLGGPQGTGELFF. The CDR3 nucleotides read TGCGCCAGCAGCTTGGGGGGGCCCCAGGGCACCGGGGAGCTGTTTTTT. The chain has TRBV5-1 and TRBJ2-2; weak D call: TRBD1 (6 bases). The CDR3 extends over 16 amino acids. The germline V and J ends were trimmed by 0 bases and 4 bases, with 13 bases remaining between them. Germline V lookup: CDR1 SGHRS, CDR2 YFSETQ.

This rearrangement joins TRBV7-9 to TRBJ2-5; either TRBD1 or TRBD2 may fit D (5 bases each). From germline, CDR1 is SEHNR and CDR2 FQNEAQ (reference sequence). The CDR3 sequence is 14 residues long. V lost 3 bases and J 5 bases, leaving 13 bases between the germline ends. The CDR3, as DNA: TGTGCCAGCAGCTTGATCGGGGCAGGGGAGACCCAGTACTTC. Translated, it gives CASSLIGAGETQYF. Combining the CDR3 with reference TRBV7-9 and TRBJ2-5 gives the whole variable domain DTGVSQNPRHKITKRGQNVTFRCDPISEHNRLYWYRQTLGQGPEFLTYFQNEAQLEKSRLLSDRFSAERPKGSFSTLEIQRTEQGDSAMYLCASSLIGAGETQYFGPGTRLLVL.

This sequence joins TRBV4-2 and TRBJ2-3; possibly TRBD2 for D (5 bases). This CDR3 is built from 17 residues. V lost 0 bases and J lost 1, with 14 bases in between. CDR1 and CDR2 (germline): LGHNA, YNFKEQ. As DNA, the CDR3 is TGTGCCAGCAGCCAAGATCCGCAGACGGAGGGCACAGATACGCAGTATTTT. The encoded protein is CASSQDPQTEGTDTQYF.

DNA of the CDR3: TGCGCCAGCAGCTTCGATATTAGCGGGAGGGCGTACAATGAGCAGTTCTTC. Amino acids: CASSFDISGRAYNEQFF. The chain employs TRBV5-1 and TRBJ2-1, with TRBD2 matching 11 bases. The germline gives CDR1 SGHRS, CDR2 YFSETQ. Trimming took 2 bases from V and 4 from J; bases not matched to a gene: 8. There are 17 residues in the CDR3.

The J gene is TRBJ2-7, the V gene TRBV29-1; 11 bases agree with TRBD1. The CDR3 runs to 14 residues. Germline V CDR1 and CDR2: SQVTM, ANQGSEA. Trimming at V came to 4 bases and at J to 3 bases, leaving 5 bases not matched to a gene. CDR3 sequence (DNA): TGCAGCGTTGGAGGGACAGGGGGAATCTACGAGCAGTACTTC. Residues: CSVGGTGGIYEQYF.

This chain joins TRBV6-5 and TRBJ2-7, with 11 positions matching TRBD1. V lost 5 bases to trimming and J lost 4 bases; unmatched junction nucleotides: 7. The CDR3 is 15 amino acids. Germline lookup yields CDR1 MNHEY and CDR2 SVGAGI. The CDR3 spells CASSVSGTGGYEQYF. The CDR3 DNA follows: TGTGCCAGCAGTGTCTCCGGGACAGGGGGGTACGAGCAGTACTTC.

The rearrangement joins TRBV5-4 to TRBJ2-7, with 10 bases identical to TRBD1. Germline trimming cut 4 bases from V and 11 bases from J; bases unmatched to any gene: 6. The germline V gene encodes CDR1 SGHNT and CDR2 YYREEE (reference sequence). The CDR3 contains 12 residues. Here the CDR3 reads CASSPGQGVEYF. The CDR3 coding sequence is TGTGCCAGCAGCCCCGGACAGGGGGTAGAGTACTTC.

The chain recombines TRBV11-3 with TRBJ2-1; 11 bases are shared with TRBD2. Germline lookup yields CDR1 SGHNT and CDR2 YENEEA. The CDR3 is made up of 17 amino acids. The ends lost 4 bases at V and 0 bases at J; junction bases unmatched: 5. The CDR3 protein is CASSSTSGVRSYNEQFF. The CDR3 DNA sequence: TGTGCCAGCAGCTCGACTAGCGGGGTACGCTCCTACAATGAGCAGTTCTTC.

The gene calls are TRBV5-4 and TRBJ2-7; 7 positions agree with TRBD2. Germline V gives CDR1 SGHNT, CDR2 YYREEE (reference sequence). The V segment lost 4 bases and the J segment 3 bases; nucleotides outside the gene matches: 10. The CDR3 loop spans 15 amino acids. The CDR3 coding sequence is TGTGCCAGCAGCCCAGGTCCCGGGAGGCGCTACGAGCAGTACTTC. Its translation is CASSPGPGRRYEQYF.